The 30 T cell receptor beta chains below come from one sample, sequenced in a study of shared clonotypes between healthy human individuals. Measured with immunoSEQ multiplex PCR; TCRdb has only the in-frame clones, and not every one. Of some 2,400,000 clones listed, nearly 97% were seen once; the top ten hold 0.13%. The sequenced material came from naive CD4+ T cells sorted from blood. Subset described: CD45RA+ positively selected. The source is a man between 18 and 35 years old in good health.

The chain combines TRBV5-1 with TRBJ2-3, with TRBD1 matching 10 bases. From germline, CDR1 is SGHRS and CDR2 YFSETQ. The CDR3 spans 16 residues. Germline trimming cut 2 bases from V and 6 bases from J; bases unmatched to any gene: 9. The CDR3 spells CASSFSGTGVGDTQYF. DNA for the CDR3: TGCGCCAGCAGCTTTTCCGGGACAGGGGTTGGGGATACGCAGTATTTT.

This chain connects TRBV28 to TRBJ1-4; 7 nucleotides align to TRBD1. Germline lookup yields CDR1 MDHEN and CDR2 SYDVKM. The CDR3 has 13 residues. The V gene end was trimmed by 5 bases and the J gene end by 7 bases; junction bases not matched to a gene: 4. DNA of the CDR3: TGTGCCAGCAGTCAGGGGGTGGTTGAAAAACTGTTTTTT. Translated: CASSQGVVEKLFF.

This chain uses TRBV4-3 with TRBJ2-1; TRBD2 matches at 14 bases. The ends lost 3 bases at V and 0 bases at J; junction bases unmatched: 16. The CDR3 has 22 residues. Per the germline V gene, CDR1 is LGHNA and CDR2 is YSLEER. CDR3 sequence: CASSHPGTSGSHFPSSYNEQFF. The CDR3 nucleotides read TGCGCCAGCAGCCACCCCGGGACTAGCGGGAGCCACTTCCCAAGCTCCTACAATGAGCAGTTCTTC.

The CDR3 is CASRDRSATAQETQYF. The CDR3 region has the DNA TGTGCCAGTCGGGACAGGAGTGCAACCGCCCAAGAGACCCAGTACTTC. The chain carries TRBV9 and TRBJ2-5, with 8 bases that match TRBD1. The CDR3 runs to 16 residues. Germline CDR1 and CDR2: SGDLS and YYNGEE. The J segment lost 1 base and the V segment lost 8 bases, leaving 13 bases of the junction unmatched.

This clone was counted a single time. The chain joins TRBV18 to TRBJ1-6, with 7 bases fitting TRBD1. The CDR3 consists of 15 residues. Germline V CDR1 and CDR2: KGHSH, LQKENI. The J segment lost 5 bases and the V segment lost 5 bases, leaving 6 bases of the junction unmatched. The CDR3 region is CASSRVGTDNSPLHF. In nucleotides, the CDR3 is TGTGCCAGCTCAAGGGTTGGGACAGATAATTCACCCCTCCACTTT.

The rearrangement links TRBV19 to TRBJ2-7; the match to TRBD1 covers 10 bases. This CDR3 has 16 residues. Germline CDR1 and CDR2: LNHDA and SQIVND (reference sequence). V trimming: 3 bases; J trimming: 2 bases; junction bases outside the gene matches: 7. The CDR3 DNA reads as TGTGCCAGTAGTATTCCTCCGGGACAGGGGACCTACGAGCAGTACTTC. Protein: CASSIPPGQGTYEQYF.

This clone occurred once. This chain joins TRBV19 and TRBJ1-3, with D unresolved. Trimming shortened V by 4 bases and J by 4 bases, and 20 bases separated the two germline ends. This CDR3 contains 17 residues. Germline V gene lookup returns CDR1 LNHDA and CDR2 SQIVND (reference sequence). The CDR3 nucleotides read TGTGCCAGTAGTAACCCCCCCGGAGGGAACGCCGGAAACACCATATATTTT. This translates into CASSNPPGGNAGNTIYF.

The CDR3 sequence is CAISGSGGLSSYNEQFF. The CDR3 DNA is TGTGCCATCAGTGGGAGCGGGGGGTTAAGCTCCTACAATGAGCAGTTCTTC. This chain uses TRBV10-3 with TRBJ2-1; TRBD2 matches 9 bases. V lost 4 bases, J lost 0 bases, and 7 bases stayed unmatched. Germline-derived CDR1 and CDR2 are ENHRY and SYGVKD. The CDR3 runs to 17 residues.

The chain employs TRBV6-1 and TRBJ2-2; unclear D gene. CDR1 and CDR2 (germline): MNHNS, SASEGT. V shed 5 bases and J shed 8 bases, with 12 bases lying between them. The CDR3 length is 13 residues. CDR3 nucleotide sequence: TGTGCCAGCAGTTCCCTCGGAACGGGGGAGCTGTTTTTT. It codes for CASSSLGTGELFF.

V usage is TRBV6-5 and J usage is TRBJ2-3; D may be TRBD1 (5 bases). The CDR3 length is 13 residues. V was cut by 6 bases and J by 3 bases, with 10 bases left in between. Germline CDR1 MNHEY, CDR2 SVGAGI. The CDR3 sequence is CASSQGWTDTQYF. The CDR3 DNA reads as TGTGCCAGCAGCCAGGGTTGGACAGATACGCAGTATTTT.

This clone was seen a single time. The chain combines TRBV11-3 with TRBJ2-1, with a possible D match to TRBD1 (6 bases). The CDR3 runs to 14 residues. The V gene lost 2 bases and the J gene lost 2 bases, with 7 bases spanning the gap. Germline V gene sequence: CDR1 SGHNT, CDR2 YENEEA. The CDR3 DNA reads as TGTGCCAGCAGCTTAAGGACAGCCTACAATGAGCAGTTCTTC. Amino acid sequence: CASSLRTAYNEQFF. The full variable domain, in which reference TRBV11-3 and TRBJ2-1 provide the parts outside the CDR3, is EAGVVQSPRYKIIEKKQPVAFWCNPISGHNTLYWYLQNLGQGPELLIRYENEEAVDDSQLPKDRFSAERLKGVDSTLKIQPAELGDSAVYLCASSLRTAYNEQFFGPGTRLTVL.

The V call is TRBV6-5, the J call TRBJ1-1; a weak D match, TRBD1 (5 bases). The ends were cut back, 7 bases at V and 0 bases at J, with 12 bases in the middle. CDR1 is MNHEY, CDR2 SVGAGI, per germline. The CDR3 runs 14 residues. The DNA of the CDR3 is TGTGCCAGCACCCGGGGGGTGGTGAACACTGAAGCTTTCTTT. Its protein is CASTRGVVNTEAFF.

Of note for this clone: The same CDR3 arises from other DNA sequences in this sample as well. The rearrangement uses TRBV6-1 and TRBJ1-5, with 10 bases fitting TRBD1. CDR1 MNHNS and CDR2 SASEGT come from the germline V gene. The V segment lost 6 bases and the J segment 0 bases; nucleotides outside the gene matches: 2. This CDR3 has 15 amino acids. The CDR3 is CASSGDRGSNQPQHF. DNA for the CDR3: TGTGCCAGCAGCGGGGACAGGGGTAGCAATCAGCCCCAGCATTTT.

The V gene is TRBV2, the J gene TRBJ2-1; perhaps TRBD2 as D (5 bases). Germline V CDR1 and CDR2: SNHLY, FYNNEI. V was cut by 6 bases and J by 5 bases, with 11 bases left in between. CDR3 size: 13 residues. CDR3 DNA sequence: TGTGCCAGCAGCCCGACCGGGGACAATGAGCAGTTCTTC. This sequence encodes CASSPTGDNEQFF.

The CDR3 DNA follows: TGTGCCAGCAGCGAACGGGACCGCGGGGAGACCCAGTACTTC. This translates into CASSERDRGETQYF. The V gene is TRBV5-4, the J gene TRBJ2-5; D tentatively fits TRBD1 or TRBD2 (5 bases each). From germline, CDR1 is SGHNT and CDR2 YYREEE (reference sequence). The CDR3 sequence is 14 residues long. V was pared by 4 bases and J by 5 bases, with 15 bases between.

The V gene is TRBV11-1, the J gene TRBJ2-5; TRBD2 agrees at 7 bases. V trimming: 3 bases; J trimming: 5 bases; junction bases outside the gene matches: 12. The V gene's germline CDR1 is SGHAT and CDR2 FQDESV (reference sequence). This CDR3 is 16 amino acids long. The CDR3 region is CASSLGGLGVLETQYF. CDR3 nucleotide sequence: TGTGCCAGCAGCTTGGGAGGACTAGGCGTCCTCGAGACCCAGTACTTC.

The rearrangement links TRBV6-6 to TRBJ1-5; 8 bases match TRBD1. Germline values: CDR1 MNHNY, CDR2 SVGAGI (reference sequence). CDR3 length: 15 amino acids. With 6 bases clipped from V and 4 bases from J, the junction kept 8 bases outside the gene matches. CDR3 DNA: TGTGCCAGCAGCCGTGGGACAGGAGGAAATCAGCCCCAGCATTTT. This translates into CASSRGTGGNQPQHF.

A single count supports this clone. The gene calls are TRBV11-2 and TRBJ2-3; no firm D call. The ends were cut back, 5 bases at V and 11 bases at J, with 14 bases in the middle. This CDR3 is 12 amino acids long. Germline loops: CDR1 SGHAT, CDR2 FQNNGV. CDR3 in DNA: TGTGCCAGCAGCCAACATAAGGATGGGCAGTATTTT. Encoded protein: CASSQHKDGQYF.

The chain has TRBV28 and TRBJ1-1, with 7 nucleotides matching TRBD1. This CDR3 has 14 residues. Germline CDR1 is MDHEN and CDR2 is SYDVKM. The trim removed 10 bases at V and 4 bases at J, leaving 12 bases unmatched. This CDR3 reads CATGGTMDLTEAFF. DNA of the CDR3: TGTGCCACAGGGGGGACTATGGACCTCACTGAAGCTTTCTTT.

The chain couples TRBV5-4 to TRBJ1-6, with TRBD1 identical over 7 bases. The germline V gene encodes CDR1 SGHNT and CDR2 YYREEE (reference sequence). Unmatched junction bases numbered 7, after V lost 2 bases and J lost 8 bases. CDR3 length equals 15 residues. This CDR3 is CASSLRQGEDSPLHF. DNA for the CDR3: TGTGCCAGCAGCTTAAGACAGGGAGAGGATTCACCCCTCCACTTT.

The gene calls are TRBV5-1 and TRBJ2-5, with D perhaps TRBD1 or TRBD2 (5 bases each). Deletions cut 2 bases from V and 3 bases from J, with 14 bases between. The germline V gene has CDR1 SGHRS and CDR2 YFSETQ. The CDR3 length is 15 residues. CDR3 amino acids: CASSLPPGREETQYF. The CDR3 DNA sequence: TGCGCCAGCAGCTTACCCCCGGGGCGAGAAGAGACCCAGTACTTC.

The chain employs TRBV11-3 and TRBJ2-1, with TRBD1 identical over 10 bases. Germline CDR1 and CDR2: SGHNT and YENEEA. CDR3 length: 17 residues. The V and J ends lost 5 bases and 5 bases, in that order; junction bases with no gene match: 12. CDR3 sequence: CASSPARQGAADNEQFF. The CDR3 nucleotides read TGTGCCAGCAGCCCGGCCCGACAGGGGGCGGCGGACAATGAGCAGTTCTTC.

This chain joins TRBV6-1 and TRBJ2-7; D tentatively reads TRBD1 or TRBD2 (6 bases each). Germline CDR1 reads MNHNS; CDR2 reads SASEGT. The CDR3 runs 15 residues. The V and J ends lost 6 bases and 5 bases respectively, with 20 bases between them. CDR3 loop: CASRQGGLGMDEQYF. The CDR3, as DNA: TGTGCCAGCAGACAGGGAGGTTTAGGGATGGACGAGCAGTACTTC.

The V gene is TRBV5-4, the J gene TRBJ2-2, with 9 positions matching TRBD1. V shed 4 bases, J shed 7 bases, and the junction held 5 bases outside the gene matches. The CDR3 has 14 amino acids. Germline V gives CDR1 SGHNT, CDR2 YYREEE (reference sequence). Here the CDR3 DNA reads TGTGCCAGCAGCCGGACAGGGGAGGACGGGGAGCTGTTTTTT. Translating it yields CASSRTGEDGELFF. The full variable domain, rest sourced from reference TRBV5-4 and TRBJ2-2, is ETGVTQSPTHLIKTRGQQVTLRCSSQSGHNTVSWYQQALGQGPQFIFQYYREEENGRGNFPPRFSGLQFPNYSSELNVNALELDDSALYLCASSRTGEDGELFFGEGSRLTVL.

The chain combines TRBV10-1 with TRBJ2-7; tentative D call: TRBD2 (6 bases). The CDR3 loop spans 12 amino acids. Trimming shortened V by 8 bases and J by 4 bases, and 12 bases separated the two germline ends. CDR1 and CDR2 from the germline V gene are WNHNN and SYGVQD (reference sequence). In nucleotides, the CDR3 is TGCGCCAGCGGAGGGGCCGCTTACGAGCAGTACTTC. This gives the protein CASGGAAYEQYF.

The genes are TRBV28 and TRBJ2-2, with 8 nucleotides matching TRBD2. With V trimmed by 6 bases and J by 1 base, 4 bases remained unmatched. The CDR3 has 15 residues. CDR1 MDHEN and CDR2 SYDVKM come from the germline V gene. This CDR3 is CASSSLAGNTGELFF. In DNA form, the CDR3 reads TGTGCCAGCAGCAGTCTAGCGGGGAACACCGGGGAGCTGTTTTTT.

Here the CDR3 DNA reads TGTGCCAGCAGTTTTTCCCCTCCTCGCGGAGGGGGCTACACCTTC. Protein product: CASSFSPPRGGGYTF. The rearrangement joins TRBV27 to TRBJ1-2, with D unresolved. The germline CDR1 and CDR2 sequences are MNHEY and SMNVEV (reference sequence). The CDR3 has 15 residues. V lost 3 bases and J 8 bases, leaving 19 bases between the germline ends.

A remark on this clone: Other DNA sequences from this sample encode an identical CDR3 as well. V usage is TRBV11-2 and J usage is TRBJ2-2, with D unclear. V was shortened by 1 base and J by 1 base, with 4 bases between the two germline ends. Germline lookup yields CDR1 SGHAT and CDR2 FQNNGV. This CDR3 is 14 amino acids long. CDR3 bases: TGTGCCAGCAGCTTAGCCAGGAACACCGGGGAGCTGTTTTTT. It codes for CASSLARNTGELFF.

V gene TRBV7-9 combines with J gene TRBJ2-1; the D gene is possibly TRBD2 (5 bases). V was shortened by 5 bases and J by 5 bases, with 7 bases between the two germline ends. CDR3 length: 12 residues. Germline assignment: CDR1 SEHNR and CDR2 FQNEAQ (reference sequence). The CDR3 loop is CASSAGNNEQFF. The CDR3 DNA reads as TGTGCCAGCAGCGCGGGCAACAATGAGCAGTTCTTC.

V gene TRBV7-9 combines with J gene TRBJ1-1, with 10 bases aligning to TRBD1. Trimming took 6 bases from V and 5 from J; bases not matched to a gene: 6. Germline values: CDR1 SEHNR, CDR2 FQNEAQ (reference sequence). The CDR3 extends over 14 amino acids. The CDR3 spells CASSPDRGTTEAFF. Here the CDR3 DNA reads TGTGCCAGCAGTCCGGACAGGGGGACGACTGAAGCTTTCTTT.